This is a list of T cell receptor beta chains from one sample in a study of CD8+CD57+ T cells in acquired aplastic anemia. TCRdb itself ran the reads through MiXCR, one entry per CDR3 protein. Here the sample spans some 220,000 distinct CDR3 sequences, 30% to 40% being singletons. Sequencing used sorted CD4+, CD8+, or CD8+CD57+ T cells (not recorded which) from PBMCs. The receptor source for this set is a human donor in good health, serving as a control. CDR3s include the opening cysteine and the closing phenylalanine or tryptophan. A D gene is named only where the DNA matches it firmly. Clone size is stated in some rows and not others, as once, few, many or a class when expanded.

len,v_gene,abundance,d_gene,j_gene,CDR3nt,CDR3aa
15,TRBV7-9,many,TRBD1,TRBJ2-7,TGTGCCAGCAGCAACCCGGGACAGGGACCCTACGAGCAGTACTTC,CASSNPGQGPYEQYF
13,TRBV2,many,TRBD1,TRBJ1-2,TGTGCCAGCACTGACAGGGGTAATAATGGCTACACCTTC,CASTDRGNNGYTF
16,TRBV27,.,TRBD1,TRBJ1-4,TGTGCCACCGCTACAACCAGACAGGGGTTAATGGGAAAACTGTTTTTT,CATATTRQGLMGKLFF
16,TRBV29-1,.,TRBD1,TRBJ1-6,TGCAGAGATATCGCAAGCAGGGACAGACTTAATTCACCCCTCCACTTT,CRDIASRDRLNSPLHF
16,TRBV15,many,TRBD2,TRBJ2-1,TGTGCCACCAGCAGAGAAGGACTAGCGGTGCACAATGAGCAGTTCTTC,CATSREGLAVHNEQFF
15,TRBV20-1,many,.,TRBJ2-6,TGCAGTGCTTGGACGGATAACTCTGGGGCCAACGTCCTGACTTTC,CSAWTDNSGANVLTF
14,TRBV29-1,.,.,TRBJ1-1,TGCAGCGTTGAAGGACAACACCAAAACACTGAAGCTTTCTTT,CSVEGQHQNTEAFF
15,TRBV7-3,.,.,TRBJ1-6,TGTGCCAGCAGTCCGGGGCGGGGATCAGGCTCACCCCTCCACTTT,CASSPGRGSGSPLHF
12,TRBV10-3,few,.,TRBJ2-7,TGTGCCATCAGGGGGTCTCACTACGAGCAGTACTTC,CAIRGSHYEQYF
15,TRBV25-1,.,.,TRBJ2-5,TGTGCCAGCAGTGAAGGGGGACGCGCCTACAATGAGCAGTACTTC,CASSEGGRAYNEQYF
14,TRBV7-9,many,.,TRBJ1-5,TGTGCCAGCAGCTTTGTCGGGGCCGATCAGCCCCAGCATTTT,CASSFVGADQPQHF
15,TRBV18,few,TRBD1,TRBJ1-2,TGTGCCAGCTCACCAAGGACAGGGGAGCCGTTAGGCTACACCTTC,CASSPRTGEPLGYTF
14,TRBV7-9,many,TRBD1,TRBJ1-2,TGTGCCAGCAGCTTTAGTGTGACAGGGGATGGCTACACCTTC,CASSFSVTGDGYTF
12,TRBV2,.,.,TRBJ1-6,TGTGCCAGCCTGGGGGAGGGATCACCCCTCCACTTT,CASLGEGSPLHF
12,TRBV29-1,many,.,TRBJ2-3,TGCAGCGTGATCAAGGGGGCAGATACGCAGTATTTT,CSVIKGADTQYF
14,TRBV2,.,.,TRBJ2-1,TGTGCCAGCAGCTTAGCTAGGTCCCGGAATGAGCAGTTCTTC,CASSLARSRNEQFF
16,TRBV6-1,few,.,TRBJ1-6,TGTGCCAGCAGACAACCGAGGACGGAACATAATTCACCCCTCCACTTT,CASRQPRTEHNSPLHF
13,TRBV20-1,many,.,TRBJ1-1,TGCAGTGCTCCCGAAGATGTGAACACTGAAGCTTTCTTT,CSAPEDVNTEAFF
13,TRBV7-2,many,.,TRBJ2-3,TGTGCCAGCAGCAACCCTAGCACAGATACGCAGTATTTT,CASSNPSTDTQYF
14,TRBV7-3,.,TRBD1,TRBJ2-1,TGTGCCAGCAGCTTAAGCGGACAGGGGAATGAGCAGTTCTTC,CASSLSGQGNEQFF
13,TRBV20-1,few,.,TRBJ1-5,TGCAGTGCTGAAATGGGGGGCAATCAGCCCCAGCATTTT,CSAEMGGNQPQHF
18,TRBV12-3/TRBV12-4,.,.,TRBJ2-1,TGTGCCAGCAGTTTAGCGGGAGGGGGGTCTGGAGGAGGCAATGAGCAGTTCTTC,CASSLAGGGSGGGNEQFF
12,TRBV30,.,TRBD1,TRBJ2-3,TGTGCTCGGACAGGGGGCACAGATACGCAGTATTTT,CARTGGTDTQYF
15,TRBV2,many,.,TRBJ1-3,TGTGCCAGCAAAGCAGGGAGACTCTCTGGAAACACCATATATTTT,CASKAGRLSGNTIYF
10,TRBV20-1,.,.,TRBJ2-5,TGCAGTGCTTACAGGGAGACCCAGTACTTC,CSAYRETQYF
14,TRBV5-1,.,.,TRBJ1-1,TGCGCCAGCAGCCTGAGGACAGTTGGGACTGAAGCTTTCTTT,CASSLRTVGTEAFF
13,TRBV2,once,.,TRBJ2-5,TGTGCCAGCGATTATAGGGGGCAAGAGACCCAGTACTTC,CASDYRGQETQYF
17,TRBV9,.,TRBD1,TRBJ1-1,TGTGCCAGCAGCGGAGGGGGGACAGGGCCTCGTGAGACTGAAGCTTTCTTT,CASSGGGTGPRETEAFF
16,TRBV12-3/TRBV12-4,.,.,TRBJ2-2,TGTGCCAGCAGCCCGACAGGACCAGGTCACACCGGGGAGCTGTTTTTT,CASSPTGPGHTGELFF
14,TRBV19,.,.,TRBJ2-5,TGTGCCAGTAGTGGCCGGGGGGCAACGGAGACCCAGTACTTC,CASSGRGATETQYF
15,TRBV19,.,.,TRBJ1-2,TGTGCCAGTAGTTTCAAGACAGGAAGTAACTATGGCTACACCTTC,CASSFKTGSNYGYTF
13,TRBV7-9,many,.,TRBJ1-1,TGTGCCAGCAGCTTAGGAGGTGAGACTGAAGCTTTCTTT,CASSLGGETEAFF
12,TRBV19,.,.,TRBJ2-2,TGTGCCAGTAGTCAGTTAGCGGGGGAGCTGTTTTTT,CASSQLAGELFF
15,TRBV10-3,.,.,TRBJ1-1,TGTGCCATCAGTGAGGGGGCGCGGATGTACACTGAAGCTTTCTTT,CAISEGARMYTEAFF
15,TRBV25-1,.,.,TRBJ1-4,TGTGCCAGCAGTGATTGGGGTCCTCCTAATGAAAAACTGTTTTTT,CASSDWGPPNEKLFF
14,TRBV6-1,many,TRBD1,TRBJ2-7,TGTGCCAGCAGAGTTTGGGGACAGGGCTACGAGCAGTACTTC,CASRVWGQGYEQYF